The rows below give T cell receptor beta chains drawn from one sample of a study of T cell responses to AZD1222 COVID-19 vaccine. Some clones are missing from TCRdb's copy, which holds only in-frame ones; the method was immunoSEQ multiplex PCR. The sample lists around 94,000 clones; around 87% were seen once. This sample comprised peripheral blood, obtained on day 0 of AZD1222 vaccination. The receptors shown here come from an adult in good health. Each CDR3 is given without its conserved first and last residue. Fields, in order: J gene, V gene, CDR3 protein.

TRBJ2-2	TRBV19	ASFPRTYTGELF
TRBJ1-2	TRBV6-5	ASSSVWGGYT
TRBJ1-4	TRBV12-3/TRBV12-4	ASSRSGTEKLF
TRBJ1-1	TRBV3-1/TRBV3-2	ASSLGGASPEAF
TRBJ2-6	TRBV15	ATSRRGSGANVLT
TRBJ2-7	TRBV5-5	ASSLDQGYEQY
TRBJ1-6	TRBV4-3	ASSRGSYNSPLH
TRBJ2-1	TRBV11-2	ASSLVGPYNEQF
TRBJ1-5	TRBV7-3	ASSTGRAQPQH
TRBJ1-5	TRBV18	ASSWTVDSNQPQH
TRBJ2-5	TRBV2	ASSGGVYQETQY
TRBJ1-6	TRBV19	ASSIGGQASPLH
TRBJ2-7	TRBV18	ASSPSRDSYEQY
TRBJ1-5	TRBV10-1	ASNPIQPQH
TRBJ2-1	TRBV4-2	ASSQTIGPGQVYNEQF
TRBJ1-2	TRBV7-2	ASSPEPVYGYT
TRBJ2-7	TRBV2	ASSEGLAGGHEQY
TRBJ1-3	TRBV23-1	ASSHPGPCLSGNTIY
TRBJ2-7	TRBV6-6	ASSTKIGQY
TRBJ2-2	TRBV3-1/TRBV3-2	ASFGQGAFTGELF
TRBJ1-5	TRBV5-8	ASIAQGGIWDQPQH
TRBJ2-1	TRBV4-3	ASSRTRKTYNEQF
TRBJ2-2	TRBV30	ASGGTVNTGELF
TRBJ2-1	TRBV7-2	ASRPGGSAGRNEQF
TRBJ2-5	TRBV24-1	ATSDSSGQLETQY
TRBJ1-5	TRBV28	ASSLLRAGSNQPQH
TRBJ2-7	TRBV6-2/TRBV6-3	ASSYSGTEHSYEQY
TRBJ2-7	TRBV7-9	ASSSDSGFPHEQY
TRBJ2-7	TRBV6-5	ASRRTSGEQY
TRBJ2-3	TRBV3-1/TRBV3-2	ASSLTGQGKDTQY
TRBJ1-1	TRBV6-5	ASSLQKGTEAF
TRBJ1-5	TRBV18	ASSPRDRGEPQH
TRBJ2-7	TRBV19	ASSSGGPYEQY
TRBJ2-1	TRBV5-1	ASSPGQPYNEQF
TRBJ2-1	TRBV5-4	ASSFVPPGTGGDNEQF
TRBJ1-1	TRBV2	ASSKTTGTTEAF
TRBJ2-1	TRBV9	ASSPRLAGSSYNEQF
TRBJ1-6	TRBV7-8	ASSWDPGSSYNSPLH
TRBJ2-2	TRBV4-3	ASSQAWRTGELF
TRBJ2-7	TRBV3-1/TRBV3-2	ASSQDQEEGQYEQY
TRBJ1-6	TRBV9	ASSAKRQGGNSPLH